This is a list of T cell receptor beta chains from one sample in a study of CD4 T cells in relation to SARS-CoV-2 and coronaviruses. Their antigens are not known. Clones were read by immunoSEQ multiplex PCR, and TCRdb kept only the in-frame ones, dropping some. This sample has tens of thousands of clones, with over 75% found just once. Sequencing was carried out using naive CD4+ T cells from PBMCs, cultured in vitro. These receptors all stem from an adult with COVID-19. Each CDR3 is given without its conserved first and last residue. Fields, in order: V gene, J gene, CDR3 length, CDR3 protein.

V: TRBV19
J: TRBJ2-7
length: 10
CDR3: ASTPRIYEQY

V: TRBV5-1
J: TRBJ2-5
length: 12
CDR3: ASSLGAAQETQY

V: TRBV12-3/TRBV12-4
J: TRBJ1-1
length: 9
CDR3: ASSTGPEAF

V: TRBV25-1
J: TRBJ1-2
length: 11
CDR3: ASNQQTGSGYT

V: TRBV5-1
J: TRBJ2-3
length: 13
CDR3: ASSLQGASTDTQY

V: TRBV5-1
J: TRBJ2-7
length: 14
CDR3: ASSLARGSHSYEQY

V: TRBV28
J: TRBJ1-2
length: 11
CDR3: ASRPQGSYGYT

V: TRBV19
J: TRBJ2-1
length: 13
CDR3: ASSLGRSSYNEQF

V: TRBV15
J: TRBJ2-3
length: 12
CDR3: ATSRTVDTDTQY

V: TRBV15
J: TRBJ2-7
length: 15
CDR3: ATSSGTGDLTPYEQY

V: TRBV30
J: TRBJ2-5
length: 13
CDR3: AWSALDRIQETQY

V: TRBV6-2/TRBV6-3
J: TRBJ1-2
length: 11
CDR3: ASSYYVEYGYT

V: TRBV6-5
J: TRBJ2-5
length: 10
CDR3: ASSRAFETQY

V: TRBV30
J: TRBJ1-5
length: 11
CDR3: AWSGGTDQPQH

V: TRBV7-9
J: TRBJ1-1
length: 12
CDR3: ASILSTVNTEAF

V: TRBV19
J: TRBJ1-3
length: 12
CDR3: ASSTYGAGNTIY

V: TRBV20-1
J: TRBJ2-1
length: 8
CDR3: SASGSEQF

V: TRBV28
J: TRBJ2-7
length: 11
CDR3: ASSWTGVYEQY

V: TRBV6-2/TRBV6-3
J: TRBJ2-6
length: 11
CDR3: ASSYSGANVLT

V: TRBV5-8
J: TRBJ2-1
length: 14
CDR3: ASSLGTDNPYNEQF

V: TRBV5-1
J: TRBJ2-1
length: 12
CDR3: ASSLGVGSIEQF

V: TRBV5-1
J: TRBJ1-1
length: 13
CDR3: ASSLGTGMNTEAF

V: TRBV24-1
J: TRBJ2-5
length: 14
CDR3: ATSDWQTGGRETQY

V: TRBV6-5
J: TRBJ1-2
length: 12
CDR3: ASSSDRGFVGYT

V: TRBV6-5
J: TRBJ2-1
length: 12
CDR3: ASKWLPSYNEQF

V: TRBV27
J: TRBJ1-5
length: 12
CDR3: ASSLSRGLQPQH

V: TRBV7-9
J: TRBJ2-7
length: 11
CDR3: ASSFDRVGEQY

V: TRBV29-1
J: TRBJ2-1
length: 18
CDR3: SVGGAVGTSGRSSTDEQF

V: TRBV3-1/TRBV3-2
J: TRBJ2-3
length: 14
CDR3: ASSQDPASGSDTQY

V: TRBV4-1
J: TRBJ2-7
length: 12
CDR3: ASSQLAGGLEQY

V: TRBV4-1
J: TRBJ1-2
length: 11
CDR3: ASSQGQGYGYT

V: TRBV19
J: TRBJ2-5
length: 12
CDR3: ATKRQGGQETQY

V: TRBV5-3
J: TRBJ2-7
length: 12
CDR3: ARSPPEGAYEQY

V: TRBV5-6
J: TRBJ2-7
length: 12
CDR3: ASSARPAVYEQY

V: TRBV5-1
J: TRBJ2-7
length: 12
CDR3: ASSPEGGTYEQY

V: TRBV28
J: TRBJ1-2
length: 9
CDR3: ASSMGYGYT

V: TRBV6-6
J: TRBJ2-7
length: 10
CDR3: ASYAGLYEQY

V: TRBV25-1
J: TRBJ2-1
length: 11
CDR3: ASISGSYNEQF

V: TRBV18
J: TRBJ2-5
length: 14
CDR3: ASSPQWSGPQETQY

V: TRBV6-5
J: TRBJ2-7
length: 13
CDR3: ASRAGLAGTYEQY

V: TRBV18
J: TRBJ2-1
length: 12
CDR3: ASSQNSYWNEQF

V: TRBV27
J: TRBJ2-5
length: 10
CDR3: ASSNHQETQY

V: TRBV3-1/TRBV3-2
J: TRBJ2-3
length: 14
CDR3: ASRQNSGIRTDTQY

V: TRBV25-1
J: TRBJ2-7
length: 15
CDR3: ASSESVGLAGIYEQY

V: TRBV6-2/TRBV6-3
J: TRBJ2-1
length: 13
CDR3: ASSYLTTTYNEQF

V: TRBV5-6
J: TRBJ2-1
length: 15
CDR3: ASSLGGLAGFDNEQF